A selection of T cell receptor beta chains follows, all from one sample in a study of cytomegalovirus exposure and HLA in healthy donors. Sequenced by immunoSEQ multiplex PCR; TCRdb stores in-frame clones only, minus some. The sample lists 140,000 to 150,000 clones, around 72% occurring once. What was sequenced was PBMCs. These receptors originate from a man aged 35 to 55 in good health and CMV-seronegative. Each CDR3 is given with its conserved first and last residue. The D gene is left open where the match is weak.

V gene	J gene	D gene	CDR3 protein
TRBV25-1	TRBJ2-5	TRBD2	CASSGGLAGGRETQYF
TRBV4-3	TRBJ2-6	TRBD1	CASSQDRYRGPSGANVLTF
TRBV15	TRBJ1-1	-	CATSRLREADTEAFF
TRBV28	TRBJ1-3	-	CASSLARAGNTIYF
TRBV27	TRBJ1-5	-	CASRPESLWSNQPQHF
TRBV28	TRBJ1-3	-	CASRPIQGSSGNTIYF
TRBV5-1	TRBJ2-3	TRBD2	CASSTGLAGGTDTQYF
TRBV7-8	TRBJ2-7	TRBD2	CASTPAGTYEQYF
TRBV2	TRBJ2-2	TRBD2	CASRRLAGRTGELFF
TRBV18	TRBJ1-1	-	CASSPTNMNTEAFF
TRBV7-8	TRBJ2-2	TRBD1	CASSGTGTGGIGELFF
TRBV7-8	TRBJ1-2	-	CASSAAEHGYTF
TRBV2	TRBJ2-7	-	CASLILYEQYF
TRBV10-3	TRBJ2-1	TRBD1	CAISLQGIGSYNEQFF